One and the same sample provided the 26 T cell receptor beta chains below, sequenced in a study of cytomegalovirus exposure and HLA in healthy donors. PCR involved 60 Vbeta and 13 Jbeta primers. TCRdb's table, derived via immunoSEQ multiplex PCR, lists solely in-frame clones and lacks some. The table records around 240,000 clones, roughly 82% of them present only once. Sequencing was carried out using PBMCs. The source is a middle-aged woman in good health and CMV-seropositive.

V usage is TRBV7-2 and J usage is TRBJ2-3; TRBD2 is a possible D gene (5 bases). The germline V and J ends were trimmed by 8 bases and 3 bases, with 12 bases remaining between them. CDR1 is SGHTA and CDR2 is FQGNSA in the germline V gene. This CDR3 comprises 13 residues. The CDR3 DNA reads TGTGCCAGCTCAGAGGAGGTAACAGATACGCAGTATTTT. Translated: CASSEEVTDTQYF.

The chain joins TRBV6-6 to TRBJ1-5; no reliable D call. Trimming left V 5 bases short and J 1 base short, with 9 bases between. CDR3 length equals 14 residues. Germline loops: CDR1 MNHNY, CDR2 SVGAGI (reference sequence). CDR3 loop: CASSTEGSNQPQHF. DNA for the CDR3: TGTGCCAGCAGTACTGAGGGAAGCAATCAGCCCCAGCATTTT.

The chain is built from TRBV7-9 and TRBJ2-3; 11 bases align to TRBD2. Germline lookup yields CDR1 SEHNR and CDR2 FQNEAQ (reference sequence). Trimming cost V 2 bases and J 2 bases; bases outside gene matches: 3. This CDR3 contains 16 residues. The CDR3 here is CASSLLSGGDTDTQYF. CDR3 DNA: TGTGCCAGCAGCTTACTTAGCGGGGGGGACACAGATACGCAGTATTTT.

CDR3 DNA sequence: TGCGCCAGCAGCCCGGAGGCCCGGAGGGGCACTGAAGCTTTCTTT. Protein product: CASSPEARRGTEAFF. The chain recombines TRBV5-1 with TRBJ1-1; TRBD1 might be the D (5 bases). V gave up 4 bases and J gave up 4 bases, with 17 bases separating them. CDR3 size: 15 residues. Looked up from germline, CDR1 is SGHRS and CDR2 is YFSETQ.

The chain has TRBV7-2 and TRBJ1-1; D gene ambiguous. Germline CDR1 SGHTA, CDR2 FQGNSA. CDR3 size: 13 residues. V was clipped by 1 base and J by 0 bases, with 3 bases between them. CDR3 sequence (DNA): TGTGCCAGCAGCTTAGAGCTGAACACTGAAGCTTTCTTT. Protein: CASSLELNTEAFF.

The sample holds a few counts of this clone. The CDR3 nucleotides are TGTGCCAGCAGCCCACCCGGGACAGGGGGCGTTAATGAAAAACTGTTTTTT. Translation gives CASSPPGTGGVNEKLFF. The chain joins TRBV7-8 to TRBJ1-4; 12 nucleotides agree with TRBD1. Germline CDR1 SGHVS, CDR2 FQNEAQ. J was trimmed by 4 bases and V by 5 bases; bases with no gene match: 8. This CDR3 comprises 17 residues.

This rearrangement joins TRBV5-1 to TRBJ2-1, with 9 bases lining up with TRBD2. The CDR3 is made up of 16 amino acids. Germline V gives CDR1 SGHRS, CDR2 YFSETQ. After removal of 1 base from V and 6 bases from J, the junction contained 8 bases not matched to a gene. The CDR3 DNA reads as TGCGCCAGCAGCTTGCTTGTAGCGGGAGTTGGCAATGAGCAGTTCTTC. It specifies CASSLLVAGVGNEQFF.

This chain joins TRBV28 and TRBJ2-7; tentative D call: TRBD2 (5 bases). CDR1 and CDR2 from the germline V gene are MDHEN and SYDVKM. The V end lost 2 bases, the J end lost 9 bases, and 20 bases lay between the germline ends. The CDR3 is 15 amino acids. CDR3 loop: CASSLSGTQTRGQYF. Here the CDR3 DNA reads TGTGCCAGCAGTTTAAGCGGCACCCAAACTCGAGGGCAGTACTTC.

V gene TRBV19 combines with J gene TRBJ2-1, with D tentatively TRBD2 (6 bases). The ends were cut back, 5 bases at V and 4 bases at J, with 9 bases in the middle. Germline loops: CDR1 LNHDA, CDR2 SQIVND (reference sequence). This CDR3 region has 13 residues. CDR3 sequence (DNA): TGTGCCAGTAGTGCCGGGAGATACAATGAGCAGTTCTTC. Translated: CASSAGRYNEQFF. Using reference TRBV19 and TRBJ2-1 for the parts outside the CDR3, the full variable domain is DGGITQSPKYLFRKEGQNVTLSCEQNLNHDAMYWYRQDPGQGLRLIYYSQIVNDFQKGDIAEGYSVSREKKESFPLTVTSAQKNPTAFYLCASSAGRYNEQFFGPGTRLTVL.

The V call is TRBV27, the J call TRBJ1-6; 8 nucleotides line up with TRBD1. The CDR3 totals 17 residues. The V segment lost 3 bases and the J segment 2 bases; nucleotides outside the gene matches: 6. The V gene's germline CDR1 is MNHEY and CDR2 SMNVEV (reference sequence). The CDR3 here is CASSFLVRGPYNSPLHF. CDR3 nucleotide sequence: TGTGCCAGCAGTTTCTTGGTCAGGGGGCCCTATAATTCACCCCTCCACTTT.

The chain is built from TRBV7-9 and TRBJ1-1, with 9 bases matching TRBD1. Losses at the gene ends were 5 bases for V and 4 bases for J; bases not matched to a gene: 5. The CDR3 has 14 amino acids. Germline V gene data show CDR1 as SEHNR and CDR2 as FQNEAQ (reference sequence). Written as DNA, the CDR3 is TGTGCCAGCAGCACCGGGACAGGGCTCACTGAAGCTTTCTTT. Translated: CASSTGTGLTEAFF.

CDR3 nucleotides: TGTGCCAGCAGTGGCATCCCCAGGCGAATAGGTTCACCCCTCCACTTT. It specifies CASSGIPRRIGSPLHF. This rearrangement joins TRBV27 to TRBJ1-6; no reliable D call. The CDR3 sequence is 16 residues long. Trimming cost V 5 bases and J 9 bases, with 20 bases left between them. Germline V gene sequence: CDR1 MNHEY, CDR2 SMNVEV (reference sequence).

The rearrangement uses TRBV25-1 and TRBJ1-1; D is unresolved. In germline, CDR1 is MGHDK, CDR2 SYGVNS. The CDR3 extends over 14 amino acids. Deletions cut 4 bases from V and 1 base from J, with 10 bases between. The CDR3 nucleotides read TGTGCCAGCAGTGGCGAAGCCGGGAACACTGAAGCTTTCTTT. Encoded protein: CASSGEAGNTEAFF.

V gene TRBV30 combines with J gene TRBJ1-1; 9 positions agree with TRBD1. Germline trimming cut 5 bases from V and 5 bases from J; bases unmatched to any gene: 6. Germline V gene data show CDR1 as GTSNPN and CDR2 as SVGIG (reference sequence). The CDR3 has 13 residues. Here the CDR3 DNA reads TGTGCCTGGGGGACAGGGCGGTTTACTGAAGCTTTCTTT. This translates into CAWGTGRFTEAFF.

CDR3 in DNA: TGTGCCAGCAGTTCCACTAGCGGGAGACGCAACGAGCAGTACTTC. Translation gives CASSSTSGRRNEQYF. J is TRBJ2-7 and V is TRBV6-6; 11 bases fit TRBD2. J lost 5 bases, V lost 4 bases, and 7 bases had no gene match. The CDR3 has 15 amino acids. CDR1 MNHNY and CDR2 SVGAGI come from the germline V gene (reference sequence).

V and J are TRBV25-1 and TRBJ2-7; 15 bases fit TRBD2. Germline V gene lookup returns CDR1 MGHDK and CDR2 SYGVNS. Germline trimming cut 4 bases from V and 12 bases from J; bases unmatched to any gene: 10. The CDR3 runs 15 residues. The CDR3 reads CASSGPSGTSGRWYF. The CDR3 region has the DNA TGTGCCAGCAGTGGTCCATCCGGGACTAGCGGGAGGTGGTACTTC.

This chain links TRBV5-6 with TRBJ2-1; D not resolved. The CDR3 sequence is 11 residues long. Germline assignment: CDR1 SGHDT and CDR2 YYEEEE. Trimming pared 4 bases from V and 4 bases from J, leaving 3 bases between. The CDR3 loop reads CASSLYNEQFF. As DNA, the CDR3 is TGTGCCAGCAGCCTATACAATGAGCAGTTCTTC.

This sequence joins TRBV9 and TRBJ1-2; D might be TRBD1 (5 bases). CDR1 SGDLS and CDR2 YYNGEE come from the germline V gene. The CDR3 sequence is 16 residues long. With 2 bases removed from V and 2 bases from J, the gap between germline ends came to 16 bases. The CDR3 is CASSVAETVRNYGYTF. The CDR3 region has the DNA TGTGCCAGCAGCGTGGCGGAGACAGTGAGAAACTATGGCTACACCTTC.

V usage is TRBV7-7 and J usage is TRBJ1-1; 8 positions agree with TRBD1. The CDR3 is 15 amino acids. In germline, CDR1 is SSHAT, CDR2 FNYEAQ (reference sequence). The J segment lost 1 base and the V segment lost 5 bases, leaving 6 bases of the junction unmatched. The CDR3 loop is CASSPTTGANTEAFF. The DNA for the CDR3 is TGTGCCAGCAGCCCAACGACAGGGGCGAACACTGAAGCTTTCTTT.

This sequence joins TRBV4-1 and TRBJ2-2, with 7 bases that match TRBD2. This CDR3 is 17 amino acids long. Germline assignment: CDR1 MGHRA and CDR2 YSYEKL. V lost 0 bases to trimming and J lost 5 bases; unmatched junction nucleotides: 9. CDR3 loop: CASSQDMGRVMTGELFF. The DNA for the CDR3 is TGCGCCAGCAGCCAAGATATGGGGAGGGTAATGACCGGGGAGCTGTTTTTT.

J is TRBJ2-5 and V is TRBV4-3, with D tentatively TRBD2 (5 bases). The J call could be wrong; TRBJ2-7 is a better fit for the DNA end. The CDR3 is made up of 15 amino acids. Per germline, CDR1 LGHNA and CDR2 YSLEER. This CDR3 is CASSQGGYSGYEQYF. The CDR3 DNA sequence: TGCGCCAGCAGCCAAGGAGGGTATAGTGGGTACGAGCAGTACTTC.

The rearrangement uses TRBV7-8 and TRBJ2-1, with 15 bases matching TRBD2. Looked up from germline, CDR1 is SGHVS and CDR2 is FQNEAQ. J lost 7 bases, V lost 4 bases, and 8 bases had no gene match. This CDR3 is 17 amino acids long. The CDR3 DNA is TGTGCCAGCAGCTCACAACGGGGACTAGCGGGGGGTAATGAGCAGTTCTTC. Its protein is CASSSQRGLAGGNEQFF.

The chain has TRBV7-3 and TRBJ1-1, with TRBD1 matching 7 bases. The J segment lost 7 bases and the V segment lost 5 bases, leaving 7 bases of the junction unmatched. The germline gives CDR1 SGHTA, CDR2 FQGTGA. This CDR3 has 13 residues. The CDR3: CASSLGTAYEAFF. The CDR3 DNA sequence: TGTGCCAGCAGCCTAGGGACAGCTTATGAAGCTTTCTTT.

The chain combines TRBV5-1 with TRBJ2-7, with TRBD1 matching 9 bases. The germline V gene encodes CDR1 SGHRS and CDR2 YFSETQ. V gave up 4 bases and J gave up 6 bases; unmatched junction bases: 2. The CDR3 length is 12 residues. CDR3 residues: CASSPDRGEQYF. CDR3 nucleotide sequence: TGCGCCAGCAGCCCGGACAGGGGCGAGCAGTACTTC. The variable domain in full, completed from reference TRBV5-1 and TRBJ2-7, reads KAGVTQTPRYLIKTRGQQVTLSCSPISGHRSVSWYQQTPGQGLQFLFEYFSETQRNKGNFPGRFSGRQFSNSRSEMNVSTLELGDSALYLCASSPDRGEQYFGPGTRLTVT.

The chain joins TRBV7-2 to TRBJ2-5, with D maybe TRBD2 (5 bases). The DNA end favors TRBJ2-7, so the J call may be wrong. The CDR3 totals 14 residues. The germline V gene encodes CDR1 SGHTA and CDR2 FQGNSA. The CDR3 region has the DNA TGTGCCAGCAGCCGAAACCGGGGTCTCGACGAGCAGTACTTC. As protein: CASSRNRGLDEQYF.

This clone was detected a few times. CDR3 coding DNA: TGTGCCAGCAGTTCACCGGGGTCCGGGGACACCATATATTTT. Its protein product is CASSSPGSGDTIYF. The chain employs TRBV6-5 and TRBJ1-3; no definite D call. The length of the CDR3 is 14 residues. The germline V gene has CDR1 MNHEY and CDR2 SVGAGI. V lost 4 bases to trimming and J lost 8 bases, with 15 bases between them.